This T cell receptor beta chain was identified in a study of early T cells in non-severe SARS-CoV-2 infection. Germline CDR1 and CDR2: SQVTM and ANQGSEA. The length of the CDR3 is 13 residues. With 7 bases removed from V and 5 bases from J, the gap between germline ends came to 17 bases. TCRdb processed the 5' RACE reads anew with MiXCR; each CDR3 protein has one entry. The sample includes 75,000 or so distinct CDR3 sequences, roughly 13% seen only once; the top ten take approximately 10%. The sequence was collected from an adult who was a healthcare worker with PCR-confirmed SARS-CoV-2 infection or an uninfected control (not recorded which). The sequenced material came from whole blood. The chain recombines TRBV29-1 with TRBJ2-5; possibly TRBD1 or TRBD2 for D (6 bases each). Here the CDR3 reads CSASGGFAETQYF. In nucleotides, the CDR3 is TGCAGCGCCTCCGGGGGCTTCGCGGAGACCCAGTACTTC. Full variable domain (outside the CDR3, taken from reference TRBV29-1 and TRBJ2-5): SAVISQKPSRDICQRGTSLTIQCQVDSQVTMMFWYRQQPGQSLTLIATANQGSEATYESGFVIDKFPISRPNLTFSTLTVSNMSPEDSSIYLCSASGGFAETQYFGPGTRLLVL.